Sequencing of this T cell receptor (beta chain) was carried out in a study of T cell responses to AZD1222 COVID-19 vaccine. The study's findings and limits: Unmutated variant regions reportedly attract nearly half of all spike-specific TCRs. At 160-218 and 743-854, vaccine-associated CD4 TCRs were dominant, and they spanned spike.

Germline values: CDR1 ENHRY, CDR2 SYGVKD. V lost 7 bases, J lost 2 bases, and 0 bases stayed unmatched. The CDR3 consists of 13 residues. On this clone itself: The antigen remains unidentified.

TCRdb's copy holds only in-frame clones and misses some; the assay was immunoSEQ multiplex PCR. The sample holds more than 85,000 clones; 88% are singletons and the top ten take approximately 15%. This material consisted of peripheral blood, taken on day 0 of AZD1222 vaccination. The chain employs TRBV10-3 and TRBJ2-7; TRBD2 aligns across 12 bases. The sequence was collected from an adult in good health. The CDR3 loop is CAITSGRAYEQYF. CDR3 DNA: TGTGCCATCACTAGCGGGAGGGCCTACGAGCAGTACTTC.